These 4 T cell receptor beta chains were sequenced from one sample in a study of blood T cell repertoires in COVID-19. Sequenced by immunoSEQ multiplex PCR; TCRdb stores in-frame clones only, minus some. Of tens of thousands of clones in the sample, around four fifths are singletons; the top ten hold less than 6.5%. Sequenced input: peripheral blood. The receptor set was obtained from a man aged 50 or older with active COVID-19.

The chain is built from TRBV7-9 and TRBJ1-2, with D unclear. Trimming took 1 base from V and 5 from J, leaving 11 bases between them. The CDR3 extends over 14 amino acids. Germline V gives CDR1 SEHNR, CDR2 FQNEAQ (reference sequence). The CDR3 DNA reads as TGTGCCAGCAGCTTAGAGGAGGGAGGATATGGCTACACCTTC. Its protein is CASSLEEGGYGYTF.

This sequence joins TRBV5-1 and TRBJ2-1; 7 nucleotides line up with TRBD2. The V segment lost 7 bases and the J segment 2 bases; nucleotides outside the gene matches: 12. The CDR3 sequence is 16 residues long. Germline V gives CDR1 SGHRS, CDR2 YFSETQ. DNA for the CDR3: TGCGCCAGCTCCGATGGAGGGGAGGGAACCTACAATGAGCAGTTCTTC. Translating gives CASSDGGEGTYNEQFF. Complete variable domain (other parts from reference TRBV5-1 and TRBJ2-1): KAGVTQTPRYLIKTRGQQVTLSCSPISGHRSVSWYQQTPGQGLQFLFEYFSETQRNKGNFPGRFSGRQFSNSRSEMNVSTLELGDSALYLCASSDGGEGTYNEQFFGPGTRLTVL.

This chain uses TRBV7-3 with TRBJ2-7, with TRBD1 identical over 8 bases. This CDR3 region has 14 residues. Germline assignment: CDR1 SGHTA and CDR2 FQGTGA. V lost 8 bases to trimming and J lost 4 bases; unmatched junction nucleotides: 10. CDR3 in amino acids: CASGYGDRYYEQYF. The CDR3, as DNA: TGTGCCAGCGGATACGGGGACAGGTATTACGAGCAGTACTTC.

The rearrangement uses TRBV19 and TRBJ1-4, with 7 bases that match TRBD1. The CDR3 contains 14 residues. Germline-derived CDR1 and CDR2 are LNHDA and SQIVND (reference sequence). V lost 10 bases, J lost 5 bases, and 10 bases stayed unmatched. DNA for the CDR3: TGTGCCACCCAGCCGGGACAGAGCAATGAAAAACTGTTTTTT. Amino acid sequence: CATQPGQSNEKLFF.